A single sample is the source of the 32 T cell receptor beta chains below, sequenced in a study of blood T cell repertoires in COVID-19. The repertoire was sequenced with immunoSEQ multiplex PCR; TCRdb's copy has only in-frame clones and lacks some. The repertoire holds 110,000 or so clones, with around 77% as singletons. Material for sequencing was peripheral blood. These receptors originate from a human donor in a cohort sampled during active COVID-19.

The chain couples TRBV7-2 to TRBJ1-1, with D perhaps TRBD1 (6 bases). The CDR3 consists of 15 residues. CDR1 is SGHTA and CDR2 is FQGNSA in the germline V gene. The germline V and J ends were trimmed by 5 bases and 10 bases, with 23 bases remaining between them. The CDR3 nucleotides read TGTGCCAGCAGCCAGACGGTCGCAGGGGCGAGCGGAGCTTTCTTT. Amino acids: CASSQTVAGASGAFF.

This clone was seen a handful of times. This chain uses TRBV6-4 with TRBJ1-1, with D maybe TRBD1 (5 bases). Trimming removed 4 bases from V and 4 bases from J, with 10 bases in between. Germline CDR1 is MRHNA and CDR2 is SNTAGT. The CDR3 has 13 residues. CDR3 sequence reads: CASSAGEGTEAFF. CDR3 bases: TGTGCCAGCAGTGCGGGGGAAGGCACTGAAGCTTTCTTT.

The chain has TRBV7-6 and TRBJ2-3; tentative D call: TRBD1 (6 bases). The length of the CDR3 is 14 residues. The ends were cut back, 5 bases at V and 5 bases at J, with 14 bases in the middle. Germline V gene lookup returns CDR1 SGHVS and CDR2 FNYEAQ. CDR3 sequence (DNA): TGTGCCAGCAGCCCGACAGGAGGAAGAGATACGCAGTATTTT. Protein sequence: CASSPTGGRDTQYF.

Worth noting for this clone: Other DNA sequences of this sample code for an identical CDR3. The J gene is TRBJ2-5, the V gene TRBV7-2; no reliable D call. The CDR3 length is 13 residues. Per the germline V gene, CDR1 is SGHTA and CDR2 is FQGNSA. The V end was cut by 1 base, the J end by 1 base, with 4 bases between. CDR3 bases: TGTGCCAGCAGCTTAGACAGCCAAGAGACCCAGTACTTC. Its protein is CASSLDSQETQYF.

This chain joins TRBV11-3 and TRBJ2-7; a possible D gene is TRBD1 (6 bases). Germline V gives CDR1 SGHNT, CDR2 YENEEA. V was cut by 5 bases and J by 3 bases, with 11 bases left in between. The CDR3 spans 13 residues. The chain's CDR3 is CASSPDRFYEQYF. CDR3 sequence (DNA): TGTGCCAGCAGCCCAGACAGGTTCTACGAGCAGTACTTC. Complete variable domain (other parts from reference TRBV11-3 and TRBJ2-7): EAGVVQSPRYKIIEKKQPVAFWCNPISGHNTLYWYLQNLGQGPELLIRYENEEAVDDSQLPKDRFSAERLKGVDSTLKIQPAELGDSAVYLCASSPDRFYEQYFGPGTRLTVT.

This sequence joins TRBV5-6 and TRBJ2-2; maybe TRBD2 (6 bases). Trimming took off 3 bases at V and 3 bases at J, with 9 bases between the two ends. The germline gives CDR1 SGHDT, CDR2 YYEEEE. The CDR3 consists of 14 residues. CDR3 nucleotide sequence: TGTGCCAGCAGCTGGGACTTTTACACCGGGGAGCTGTTTTTT. Amino acids: CASSWDFYTGELFF.

This clone was picked up one time. The chain links TRBV28 to TRBJ2-3; 10 bases agree with TRBD2. The ends lost 6 bases at V and 2 bases at J; junction bases unmatched: 14. This CDR3 comprises 18 residues. Germline loops: CDR1 MDHEN, CDR2 SYDVKM. The chain's CDR3 is CASRGTSAIQAPTDTQYF. For the CDR3, the DNA is TGTGCCAGCAGAGGGACTAGCGCTATTCAAGCGCCCACAGATACGCAGTATTTT.

V is TRBV9 and J is TRBJ2-7; no clear D. V lost 4 bases, J lost 6 bases, and 14 bases lay in between. This CDR3 has 13 amino acids. CDR1 is SGDLS and CDR2 is YYNGEE in the germline V gene. CDR3 nucleotides: TGTGCCAGCAGCTCCCCATCTTCGGGCGAGCAGTACTTC. It codes for CASSSPSSGEQYF. Together with reference TRBV9 and TRBJ2-7, the CDR3 gives the full variable domain: DSGVTQTPKHLITATGQRVTLRCSPRSGDLSVYWYQQSLDQGLQFLIQYYNGEERAKGNILERFSAQQFPDLHSELNLSSLELGDSALYFCASSSPSSGEQYFGPGTRLTVT.

The chain employs TRBV29-1 and TRBJ2-7; TRBD2 agrees at 10 bases. This CDR3 spans 14 amino acids. Germline CDR1 and CDR2: SQVTM and ANQGSEA. Trimming took 6 bases from V and 2 from J; bases not matched to a gene: 7. CDR3 amino acids: CSVSSGLAPYEQYF. CDR3 DNA sequence: TGCAGCGTCTCATCGGGACTAGCGCCCTACGAGCAGTACTTC.

The gene calls are TRBV27 and TRBJ1-1; TRBD1 is a possible D gene (6 bases). Germline V gene data show CDR1 as MNHEY and CDR2 as SMNVEV (reference sequence). The CDR3 runs to 14 residues. V lost 5 bases and J lost 0, with 10 bases in between. Written as DNA, the CDR3 is TGTGCCAGCAGTCGACAGGCGATGAACACTGAAGCTTTCTTT. Translation gives CASSRQAMNTEAFF.

Points on this clone: Other DNA sequences within the sample encode an identical CDR3. The CDR3 loop is CASSRRGGGYTF. The CDR3 DNA sequence: TGTGCCAGCAGTCGAAGAGGCGGGGGCTACACCTTC. The chain combines TRBV5-6 with TRBJ1-2; D is uncertain. CDR3 length: 12 residues. Per germline, CDR1 SGHDT and CDR2 YYEEEE. Trimming took 5 bases from V and 8 from J, leaving 13 bases between them.

The rearrangement links TRBV2 to TRBJ2-7, with D possibly being TRBD2 (6 bases). This CDR3 spans 12 amino acids. Trimming removed 4 bases from V and 3 bases from J, with 7 bases in between. Germline V CDR1 and CDR2: SNHLY, FYNNEI. CDR3: CASSGTNYEQYF. CDR3 in DNA: TGTGCCAGCAGTGGGACTAACTACGAGCAGTACTTC.

The chain carries TRBV30 and TRBJ1-2; no clear D gene. Trimming left V 1 base short and J 3 bases short, with 9 bases between. Germline V gives CDR1 GTSNPN, CDR2 SVGIG (reference sequence). This CDR3 has 13 residues. The CDR3 sequence is CAWSAGEYYGYTF. The CDR3 DNA is TGTGCCTGGAGTGCCGGGGAGTACTATGGCTACACCTTC.

This clone was detected a few times. This rearrangement joins TRBV6-1 to TRBJ2-7, with D tentatively TRBD2 (6 bases). Per germline, CDR1 MNHNS and CDR2 SASEGT. The CDR3 totals 16 residues. Trimming removed 3 bases from V and 7 bases from J, with 22 bases in between. CDR3: CASSEPGRGLGWEQYF. In nucleotides, the CDR3 is TGTGCCAGCAGTGAGCCAGGGCGGGGCCTAGGGTGGGAGCAGTACTTC.

CDR3 coding DNA: TGTGCCAGCAGTTATACTAGCGGGGGGGAGGCAGATACGCAGTATTTT. Encoded protein: CASSYTSGGEADTQYF. The chain joins TRBV6-6 to TRBJ2-3; 13 bases are shared with TRBD2. Germline trimming cut 3 bases from V and 4 bases from J; bases unmatched to any gene: 4. The CDR3 has 16 amino acids. CDR1 is MNHNY and CDR2 is SVGAGI in the germline V gene (reference sequence).

The CDR3 sequence: CASSQSPRQGRQPQHF. Here the CDR3 DNA reads TGCGCCAGCAGTCAATCGCCCCGACAGGGACGCCAGCCCCAGCATTTT. This chain links TRBV23-1 with TRBJ1-5; 7 positions match TRBD1. Being an ORF, TRBV23-1 has a function that is uncertain. This CDR3 has 16 amino acids. V gave up 0 bases and J gave up 7 bases; unmatched junction bases: 9.

V gene TRBV7-8 combines with J gene TRBJ2-1, with 7 nucleotides matching TRBD1. From germline, CDR1 is SGHVS and CDR2 FQNEAQ. The CDR3 is made up of 15 amino acids. Losses at the gene ends were 3 bases for V and 7 bases for J; bases not matched to a gene: 9. CDR3 in amino acids: CASSFRPGGGNEQFF. The CDR3 nucleotides are TGTGCCAGCAGCTTTCGGCCAGGGGGTGGGAATGAGCAGTTCTTC.

This clone has a single count. In DNA form, the CDR3 reads TGTGCCAGCAGCTTACAACCAGGGGTAGCGGGCTACACCTTC. This translates into CASSLQPGVAGYTF. The rearrangement uses TRBV7-2 and TRBJ1-2; TRBD1 is a possible D gene (6 bases). CDR3 size: 14 residues. Germline CDR1 SGHTA, CDR2 FQGNSA. With 2 bases removed from V and 8 bases from J, the gap between germline ends came to 15 bases.

This clone showed up just once. This chain uses TRBV5-6 with TRBJ2-7; 7 nucleotides line up with TRBD1. The germline gives CDR1 SGHDT, CDR2 YYEEEE. J lost 6 bases, V lost 3 bases, and 3 bases had no gene match. The CDR3 is made up of 12 amino acids. CDR3 in amino acids: CASSSDRSEQYF. The CDR3 coding sequence is TGTGCCAGCAGCTCGGACAGGAGCGAGCAGTACTTC.

The chain combines TRBV3-1 (or the pseudogene TRBV3-2) with TRBJ2-7; 7 nucleotides line up with TRBD2. The CDR3 runs 15 residues. The J segment lost 6 bases and the V segment lost 4 bases, leaving 12 bases of the junction unmatched. Germline values: CDR1 LGHDT, CDR2 YNNKEL (reference sequence). CDR3 amino acids: CASSPSGTISGEQYF. CDR3 DNA: TGTGCCAGCAGCCCTTCCGGGACTATCTCCGGCGAGCAGTACTTC.

The V gene is TRBV4-1, the J gene TRBJ1-2, with 7 bases fitting TRBD1. The CDR3 is 15 residues long. Germline V gives CDR1 MGHRA, CDR2 YSYEKL. Trimming removed 2 bases from V and 4 bases from J; junction bases left unmatched: 7. DNA for the CDR3: TGCGCCAGCAGCCAACTTCCTCGGACAGGCTATGGCTACACCTTC. It specifies CASSQLPRTGYGYTF.

V is TRBV5-1 and J is TRBJ2-7, with D possibly matching TRBD1 (6 bases). Trimming took off 2 bases at V and 7 bases at J, with 10 bases between the two ends. This CDR3 spans 12 amino acids. CDR1 and CDR2 (germline): SGHRS, YFSETQ. Written as DNA, the CDR3 is TGCGCCAGCAGCTTCACAGGGTATGAGCAGTACTTC. Protein: CASSFTGYEQYF.

The chain recombines TRBV7-2 with TRBJ2-3; 9 nucleotides agree with TRBD2. Trimming cost V 8 bases and J 4 bases; bases outside gene matches: 7. Germline loops: CDR1 SGHTA, CDR2 FQGNSA. The CDR3 sequence is 14 residues long. In DNA form, the CDR3 reads TGTGCCAGCGTCCCGGGACTAGCCCCAGATACGCAGTATTTT. Its translation: CASVPGLAPDTQYF.

The chain couples TRBV9 to TRBJ2-6, with 8 bases that match TRBD1. Germline trimming cut 3 bases from V and 2 bases from J; bases unmatched to any gene: 10. The V gene's germline CDR1 is SGDLS and CDR2 YYNGEE. The CDR3 runs to 18 residues. In DNA, the CDR3 is TGTGCCAGCAGCGAGCCGACAGGGGCATCAACTGGGGCCAACGTCCTGACTTTC. This encodes CASSEPTGASTGANVLTF. Variable domain in full (rest from reference TRBV9 and TRBJ2-6): DSGVTQTPKHLITATGQRVTLRCSPRSGDLSVYWYQQSLDQGLQFLIQYYNGEERAKGNILERFSAQQFPDLHSELNLSSLELGDSALYFCASSEPTGASTGANVLTFGAGSRLTVL.

J is TRBJ1-5 and V is TRBV6-5; possible D gene TRBD1, 5 bases. Trimming removed 4 bases at V and 7 bases at J, with 11 bases between. The V gene's germline CDR1 is MNHEY and CDR2 SVGAGI. The CDR3 contains 13 residues. CDR3 loop: CASSSHQGQPQHF. The CDR3 bases are TGTGCCAGCAGTTCCCACCAGGGACAGCCCCAGCATTTT.

The chain employs TRBV6-5 and TRBJ2-7; D possibly corresponds to TRBD2 (6 bases). The CDR3 loop spans 15 amino acids. Per the germline V gene, CDR1 is MNHEY and CDR2 is SVGAGI. With 5 bases removed from V and 4 bases from J, the gap between germline ends came to 18 bases. CDR3: CASSNSRRDVYEQYF. The CDR3 DNA reads TGTGCCAGCAGTAATTCGAGGCGGGATGTTTACGAGCAGTACTTC.

This clone was seen more than once but under ten times. The rearrangement links TRBV2 to TRBJ2-7; TRBD1 agrees at 7 bases. Germline CDR1 SNHLY, CDR2 FYNNEI. Germline trimming cut 6 bases from V and 4 bases from J; bases unmatched to any gene: 12. CDR3 length equals 15 residues. In nucleotides, the CDR3 is TGTGCCAGCAGGGATTTGACAGGGCTGATGTACGAGCAGTACTTC. Its translation: CASRDLTGLMYEQYF.

J is TRBJ2-2 and V is TRBV27, with 9 bases lining up with TRBD2. CDR3 size: 15 residues. V shed 7 bases and J 2 bases; nucleotides not matched to a gene: 5. Germline V gives CDR1 MNHEY, CDR2 SMNVEV (reference sequence). CDR3 sequence: CASTKLAGNTGELFF. The CDR3 DNA reads as TGTGCCAGCACTAAACTAGCGGGTAACACCGGGGAGCTGTTTTTT.

The chain uses TRBV4-2 and TRBJ2-1; D might be TRBD2 (5 bases). With 4 bases removed from V and 0 bases from J, the gap between germline ends came to 13 bases. CDR1 and CDR2 from the germline V gene are LGHNA and YNFKEQ. The CDR3 totals 16 residues. The CDR3 is CASSLRDQSSYNEQFF. Here the CDR3 DNA reads TGTGCCAGCAGCCTCCGGGATCAAAGCTCCTACAATGAGCAGTTCTTC.

CDR3 protein: CASSVGLDSRLYEQYF. As DNA, the CDR3 is TGTGCCAGCAGCGTGGGGCTGGACAGCCGTCTCTACGAGCAGTACTTC. The chain employs TRBV9 and TRBJ2-7, with D perhaps matching TRBD1 (6 bases). With 2 bases removed from V and 3 bases from J, the gap between germline ends came to 18 bases. The CDR3 length is 16 residues. The germline gives CDR1 SGDLS, CDR2 YYNGEE.

The chain couples TRBV4-1 to TRBJ2-7, with TRBD1 matching 8 bases. Germline V lookup: CDR1 MGHRA, CDR2 YSYEKL. CDR3 length: 14 residues. With 4 bases clipped from V and 3 bases from J, the junction kept 5 bases outside the gene matches. The chain's CDR3 is CASSLGQGNYEQYF. CDR3 DNA sequence: TGCGCCAGCAGCCTCGGACAGGGTAACTACGAGCAGTACTTC.

This clone showed up just a few times. The CDR3 here is CASGNREGRVDYGYTF. CDR3 nucleotides: TGTGCTAGTGGTAACAGGGAGGGGAGGGTAGATTATGGCTACACCTTC. The rearrangement links TRBV12-5 to TRBJ1-2; tentatively, D is TRBD1 (6 bases). There are 16 residues in the CDR3. The V gene's germline CDR1 is LGHNT and CDR2 FRNRAP. Trimming cost V 5 bases and J 5 bases, with 21 bases left between them.